The 24 T cell receptor beta chains below all came from one sample that was sequenced in a study. From the RT-PCR reads, TCRdb called clonotypes with MiXCR, one entry per CDR3 protein. The sample yields 650,000 to 800,000 distinct CDR3 sequences, approximately 15% seen once. The sample was memory CD4+ T cells from blood. All receptors derive from a female donor in good health, serving as a healthy control.

This clonotype came up a few times. This chain connects TRBV6-2 or TRBV6-3 to TRBJ2-5; no firm D call. V was clipped by 6 bases and J by 7 bases, with 15 bases between them. CDR1 is MNHEY, CDR2 SVGEGT, per germline. The CDR3 is 13 residues long. CDR3 bases: TGTGCCAGCAGGGCGGACCCCTTGTTGACCCAGTACTTC. The encoded protein is CASRADPLLTQYF.

In its sample, this clonotype was seen a few times. The rearrangement links TRBV18 to TRBJ2-1; no firm D call. The CDR3 length is 15 residues. V was clipped by 0 bases and J by 7 bases, with 13 bases between them. Germline CDR1 and CDR2: KGHSH and LQKENI. Here the CDR3 DNA reads TGTGCCAGCTCACCACCGGGGATGCAAGGGAATGAGCAGTTCTTC. This codes for CASSPPGMQGNEQFF.

There are a few counts of this clonotype. The rearrangement joins TRBV10-2 to TRBJ1-1, with 8 bases lining up with TRBD1. The CDR3 is 14 amino acids. Germline-derived CDR1 and CDR2 are WSHSY and SAAADI. V shed 8 bases and J 2 bases; nucleotides not matched to a gene: 7. Here the CDR3 reads CASSQGVINTEAFF. The CDR3 DNA reads as TGCGCCAGCTCACAGGGGGTTATAAACACTGAAGCTTTCTTT.

This clonotype was detected ten times or more. This chain uses TRBV20-1 with TRBJ2-1; D uncertain. This CDR3 has 13 amino acids. Trimming removed 3 bases from V and 1 base from J, with 7 bases in between. Germline V gene lookup returns CDR1 DFQATT and CDR2 SNEGSKA (reference sequence). The CDR3: CSASGHSYNEQFF. The CDR3 DNA follows: TGCAGTGCTAGCGGGCATTCCTACAATGAGCAGTTCTTC.

In its sample, this clonotype was seen many times. The J gene is TRBJ2-1, the V gene TRBV20-1; 9 nucleotides agree with TRBD2. Germline CDR1 DFQATT, CDR2 SNEGSKA (reference sequence). With V trimmed by 7 bases and J by 6 bases, 7 bases remained unmatched. The CDR3 contains 13 residues. The CDR3 nucleotides are TGCAGTGTACCGGGACTAGCCCTCAATGAGCAGTTCTTC. It translates to CSVPGLALNEQFF.

V gene TRBV2 combines with J gene TRBJ2-7; D gene ambiguous. CDR1 is SNHLY, CDR2 FYNNEI, per germline. V was cut by 2 bases and J by 0 bases, with 14 bases left in between. The CDR3 loop spans 16 amino acids. The CDR3 nucleotides are TGTGCCAGCAGTGAAAGCACCCCAGGTCTCTCCTACGAGCAGTACTTC. It translates to CASSESTPGLSYEQYF.

V and J are TRBV5-1 and TRBJ2-3, with D perhaps given as TRBD1 or TRBD2 (5 bases each). From germline, CDR1 is SGHRS and CDR2 YFSETQ. V was shortened by 4 bases and J by 4 bases, with 16 bases between the two germline ends. The CDR3 totals 15 residues. CDR3 DNA: TGCGCCAGCAGCCCCCCCTCTGGGGACCCAGATACGCAGTATTTT. Translated, it gives CASSPPSGDPDTQYF.

The chain links TRBV29-1 to TRBJ2-7; 11 bases align to TRBD2. Trimming took 4 bases from V and 7 from J; bases not matched to a gene: 9. The CDR3 runs 14 residues. Germline V lookup: CDR1 SQVTM, CDR2 ANQGSEA. This chain's CDR3 is CSVAGGSGRGEQYF. The CDR3 nucleotides are TGCAGCGTTGCCGGGGGTAGCGGGAGGGGTGAGCAGTACTTC.

This clonotype was counted between two and nine times. This chain connects TRBV6-2 or TRBV6-3 to TRBJ2-5; D may correspond to TRBD1 or TRBD2 (5 bases each). V was trimmed by 1 base and J by 3 bases, leaving 9 bases between them. CDR1 is MNHEY, CDR2 SVGEGT, per germline. CDR3 size: 14 residues. CDR3 DNA sequence: TGTGCCAGCAGTTACTACAGGACTGAAGAGACCCAGTACTTC. Translated, it gives CASSYYRTEETQYF.

The table lists this clonotype with a few counts. The V call is TRBV28, the J call TRBJ1-5, with 7 bases identical to TRBD1. V trimming: 5 bases; J trimming: 3 bases; junction bases outside the gene matches: 16. The CDR3 contains 18 residues. CDR1 and CDR2 (germline): MDHEN, SYDVKM. CDR3 residues: CASSPGTAARNINQPQHF. The CDR3 nucleotides read TGTGCCAGCAGTCCTGGGACAGCGGCCCGAAATATCAATCAGCCCCAGCATTTT.

In this sample, this clonotype turned up many times. The chain uses TRBV7-2 and TRBJ1-1; D not certain. V was cut by 2 bases and J by 1 base, with 14 bases left in between. The CDR3 totals 16 residues. The V gene's germline CDR1 is SGHTA and CDR2 FQGNSA. The CDR3 coding sequence is TGTGCCAGCAGCTTAATGGCCGTAATTGGGAACACTGAAGCTTTCTTT. It codes for CASSLMAVIGNTEAFF. Looking up the rest from reference TRBV7-2 and TRBJ1-1 gives the full variable domain: GAGVSQSPSNKVTEKGKDVELRCDPISGHTALYWYRQSLGQGLEFLIYFQGNSAPDKSGLPSDRFSAERTGGSVSTLTIQRTQQEDSAVYLCASSLMAVIGNTEAFFGQGTRLTVV.

The chain carries TRBV6-1 and TRBJ1-5; the match to TRBD1 covers 7 bases. The CDR3 is made up of 15 amino acids. The J segment lost 3 bases and the V segment lost 2 bases, leaving 4 bases of the junction unmatched. Germline lookup yields CDR1 MNHNS and CDR2 SASEGT. The CDR3 bases are TGTGCCAGCAGTGAAACGGGACAGATCAATCAGCCCCAGCATTTT. This codes for CASSETGQINQPQHF.

This clonotype was recorded at least ten times. V and J are TRBV27 and TRBJ1-1, with 7 positions matching TRBD1. Germline V gene lookup returns CDR1 MNHEY and CDR2 SMNVEV (reference sequence). Trimming removed 2 bases from V and 5 bases from J; junction bases left unmatched: 5. The length of the CDR3 is 14 residues. The CDR3 region is CASSLKGGETEAFF. CDR3 DNA: TGTGCCAGCAGTTTAAAAGGGGGCGAGACTGAAGCTTTCTTT.

This clonotype was seen just once. The chain links TRBV28 to TRBJ1-2; tentative D call: TRBD1 (6 bases). The CDR3 length is 15 residues. Germline CDR1 MDHEN, CDR2 SYDVKM. V was pared by 6 bases and J by 3 bases, with 17 bases between. CDR3 sequence reads: CASSGGGALDYGYTF. In nucleotides, the CDR3 is TGTGCCAGCAGCGGTGGGGGGGCTCTAGACTATGGCTACACCTTC.

The chain uses TRBV20-1 and TRBJ1-5; tentative D call: TRBD1 (6 bases). The CDR3 has 15 amino acids. Germline V lookup: CDR1 DFQATT, CDR2 SNEGSKA (reference sequence). Trimming pared 3 bases from V and 2 bases from J, leaving 14 bases between. CDR3 amino acids: CSARGTIIGNQPQHF. DNA of the CDR3: TGCAGTGCTAGGGGGACAATAATCGGCAATCAGCCCCAGCATTTT.

The chain uses TRBV20-1 and TRBJ1-2, with 7 bases lining up with TRBD1. The germline V gene encodes CDR1 DFQATT and CDR2 SNEGSKA (reference sequence). V trimming: 6 bases; J trimming: 4 bases; junction bases outside the gene matches: 8. The CDR3 runs 13 residues. DNA of the CDR3: TGCAGTGCCTCGGACAGGCGAACCTATGGCTACACCTTC. This gives the protein CSASDRRTYGYTF.

This clonotype has only a few counts. The chain employs TRBV7-2 and TRBJ2-1, with D hard to call. CDR1 SGHTA and CDR2 FQGNSA come from the germline V gene. Trimming pared 5 bases from V and 10 bases from J, leaving 12 bases between. The CDR3 loop spans 12 amino acids. The CDR3, as DNA: TGTGCCAGCAGCCTAAGGTATGGGGAGCAGTTCTTC. It specifies CASSLRYGEQFF.

This clonotype appeared a few times. The V call is TRBV6-4, the J call TRBJ2-1; 12 positions match TRBD2. Per the germline V gene, CDR1 is MRHNA and CDR2 is SNTAGT. The ends lost 6 bases at V and 7 bases at J; junction bases unmatched: 7. CDR3 size: 15 residues. Here the CDR3 DNA reads TGTGCCAGCAGACGACTAGCGGGAGATAATAATGAGCAGTTCTTC. It translates to CASRRLAGDNNEQFF.

This chain uses TRBV5-6 with TRBJ1-3, with D tentatively TRBD1 (6 bases). V lost 0 bases, J lost 0 bases, and 13 bases lay in between. This CDR3 comprises 17 residues. The germline V gene has CDR1 SGHDT and CDR2 YYEEEE. The CDR3 coding sequence is TGTGCCAGCAGCTTGGCCTCATGGGACAACTCTGGAAACACCATATATTTT. Its translation: CASSLASWDNSGNTIYF.

V usage is TRBV20-1 and J usage is TRBJ2-1, with TRBD2 identical over 7 bases. CDR3 length: 15 residues. The germline V gene encodes CDR1 DFQATT and CDR2 SNEGSKA (reference sequence). Trimming cost V 2 bases and J 6 bases; bases outside gene matches: 10. CDR3 sequence (DNA): TGCAGTGCTAGACAGGGCGCGGGAGCGGGCAATGAGCAGTTCTTC. Protein product: CSARQGAGAGNEQFF.

This clonotype was seen more than once but under ten times. The CDR3 sequence is CASSENYASGRSEQFF. The CDR3 DNA follows: TGTGCCAGCAGCGAAAATTACGCTAGCGGGAGAAGTGAGCAGTTCTTC. The chain carries TRBV21-1 and TRBJ2-1; TRBD2 is taken as the D call from the table, unchecked against the DNA. TRBV21-1 is a pseudogene locus. The CDR3 is made up of 16 amino acids.

In this sample, this clonotype turned up many times. The genes are TRBV25-1 and TRBJ1-2, with a tentative D call TRBD1 (5 bases). Trimming shortened V by 3 bases and J by 8 bases, and 16 bases separated the two germline ends. CDR1 and CDR2 (germline): MGHDK, SYGVNS. This CDR3 contains 14 residues. The CDR3 DNA follows: TGTGCCAGCAGTGATCCCGGGACCCCGAGGGGCTACACCTTC. Residues: CASSDPGTPRGYTF.

V gene TRBV5-1 combines with J gene TRBJ1-4, with 7 bases fitting TRBD1. The ends lost 4 bases at V and 3 bases at J; junction bases unmatched: 12. The germline V gene encodes CDR1 SGHRS and CDR2 YFSETQ. The length of the CDR3 is 17 residues. CDR3 amino acids: CASSLTGAQRANEKLFF. The CDR3 nucleotides are TGCGCCAGCAGCCTTACAGGGGCACAACGGGCTAATGAAAAACTGTTTTTT.

This chain connects TRBV20-1 to TRBJ2-2, with unresolved D. Trimming stripped 1 base from V and 9 bases from J, with 6 bases between. The CDR3 is 11 amino acids. Germline V gives CDR1 DFQATT, CDR2 SNEGSKA (reference sequence). CDR3: CSARGTRELFF. As DNA, the CDR3 is TGCAGTGCTAGAGGCACGAGGGAGCTGTTTTTT.